A selection of T cell receptor beta chains follows, all from one sample in a study of T cell responses to AZD1222 COVID-19 vaccine. The assay was immunoSEQ multiplex PCR, and TCRdb's table has in-frame clones only and misses some. The profile shows over 100,000 clones, more than 65% of them singletons. Material: peripheral blood, obtained on day 0 of AZD1222 vaccination. The origin of the receptors is an adult in good health. Both conserved end residues are part of each CDR3. A D gene is named only where the DNA matches it firmly. Size tells how often a clone was seen (once, few, many) or the class of an expanded clone, and some rows leave it out.

.	.	14	TRBJ2-5	TRBV27	TGTGCCAGCAGTCACGGACTACTCCAAGAGACCCAGTACTTC	CASSHGLLQETQYF
.	TRBD1	14	TRBJ2-7	TRBV18	TGTGCCAGCTCACCAACCGGGACAGGGGGAGAGCAGTACTTC	CASSPTGTGGEQYF
.	.	15	TRBJ2-3	TRBV6-2/TRBV6-3	TGTGCCAGCAGTCCCGGGACTCCTCCAGGAGATACGCAGTATTTT	CASSPGTPPGDTQYF
once	.	16	TRBJ2-1	TRBV4-1	TGCGCCAGCAGCCAAGGGGTAGACAGTACATACAATGAGCAGTTCTTC	CASSQGVDSTYNEQFF
.	.	13	TRBJ2-1	TRBV19	TGTGCCAGTAGTATAGATCAAGGGGAATTAGAGTTCTTC	CASSIDQGELEFF
.	TRBD1	18	TRBJ2-6	TRBV6-1	TGTGCCAGCAGTGGGTCGACAGGGAAAGACCCTGGGGCCAACGTCCTGACTTTC	CASSGSTGKDPGANVLTF
.	TRBD1	16	TRBJ2-5	TRBV25-1	TGTGCCAGCAGGGGGAGCCAGCAGGGGGATTTTGAGACCCAGTACTTC	CASRGSQQGDFETQYF
.	TRBD2	15	TRBJ2-7	TRBV11-1	TGTGCCAGCAGGGCACAAGGAACCCCAGCGGGGGAGCAGTACTTC	CASRAQGTPAGEQYF
.	.	16	TRBJ2-3	TRBV7-9	TGTGCCAGCAGCTCCCGGGGGGCCGGTTACATCGATACGCAGTATTTT	CASSSRGAGYIDTQYF
.	.	13	TRBJ1-2	TRBV5-5	TGTGCCAGCAGCTTGGCCTCAGTCTATGGCTACACCTTC	CASSLASVYGYTF
.	.	15	TRBJ1-2	TRBV6-5	TGTGCCAGCAGTTACTCCGAACAGCGAGTCTATGGCTACACCTTC	CASSYSEQRVYGYTF
.	.	12	TRBJ1-2	TRBV3-1/TRBV3-2	TGTGCCAGCAGCGCAGACCACTATGGCTACACCTTC	CASSADHYGYTF
.	.	14	TRBJ1-4	TRBV19	TGTGCCAGTAGTGAACAGGGTTCTTCTGAAAAACTGTTTTTT	CASSEQGSSEKLFF
.	.	14	TRBJ1-5	TRBV5-1	TGCGCCAGCAGTATCTGGGGTAACGATCAGCCCCAGCATTTT	CASSIWGNDQPQHF
.	TRBD2	17	TRBJ2-7	TRBV5-1	TGCGCCAGCAGCTTGGGGCTAGCGGGGGCCCATAGCCACGAGCAGTACTTC	CASSLGLAGAHSHEQYF
.	.	12	TRBJ1-2	TRBV28	TGTGCCAGCAGTTTATGGGGGAATGGCTACACCTTC	CASSLWGNGYTF
.	TRBD2	15	TRBJ2-1	TRBV11-2	TGTGCCAGCAGCTTAGGGACTAGGGGCCTTTCGGAGCAGTTCTTC	CASSLGTRGLSEQFF
.	TRBD1	14	TRBJ1-1	TRBV27	TGTGCCAGCAGTTTCCATGACAGGGGCACTGAAGCTTTCTTT	CASSFHDRGTEAFF
.	.	15	TRBJ1-1	TRBV4-2	TGTGCCAGCAGCCAACAGTCTAGGCAGAATACTGAAGCTTTCTTT	CASSQQSRQNTEAFF
.	TRBD1	14	TRBJ1-2	TRBV7-2	TGTGCCAGCAACCTCCGGGACAGGGATGCGGGCTACACCTTC	CASNLRDRDAGYTF
once	TRBD1	14	TRBJ1-5	TRBV6-5	TGTGCCAGCAGTTCTCGGACAGGGGGTCAGCCCCAGCATTTT	CASSSRTGGQPQHF
.	.	13	TRBJ1-2	TRBV29-1	TGCAGCGCCGCGGTATCGACGGGCTATGGCTACACCTTC	CSAAVSTGYGYTF
.	.	11	TRBJ1-2	TRBV5-1	TGCGCCAGCAGCTTGGACAGGGCGGTCGCCTTC	CASSLDRAVAF
.	.	9	TRBJ1-2	TRBV20-1	TGCAGTGCTCCCCCCGGCTACACCTTC	CSAPPGYTF
.	TRBD1	16	TRBJ1-5	TRBV7-9	TGTGCCAGCAGCTCCGGGACAGGGGACCCTAATCAGCCCCAGCATTTT	CASSSGTGDPNQPQHF
.	.	18	TRBJ1-1	TRBV19	TGTGCCAGTAGTATAGAGGGCTCCGTGCTTGCCCTGGGCACTGAAGCTTTCTTT	CASSIEGSVLALGTEAFF
few	.	15	TRBJ2-7	TRBV4-1	TGCGCCAGCAGCCAAGATCTTTCAGGGAGGCACGAGCAGTACTTC	CASSQDLSGRHEQYF
few	.	15	TRBJ2-1	TRBV24-1	TGTGCCACCAGTGATGCCAACCCAACGGGCAATGAGCAGTTCTTC	CATSDANPTGNEQFF
few	.	14	TRBJ1-4	TRBV11-3	TGTGCCAGCAGCCGACAGATAGTGAATGAAAAACTGTTTTTT	CASSRQIVNEKLFF
.	TRBD1	18	TRBJ2-7	TRBV7-2	TGTGCCAGCAGCTTAGCTTGGACCCGGACAGGGTTAACCTACGAGCAGTACTTC	CASSLAWTRTGLTYEQYF
.	.	18	TRBJ1-6	TRBV5-4	TGTGCCAGCAGCTCGGGTGCAGGGGCCAGCTCCTATAATTCACCCCTCCACTTT	CASSSGAGASSYNSPLHF
.	.	16	TRBJ1-1	TRBV5-1	TGCGCCAGCAGCGCCGGGAGGCTACAGGGGAACACTGAAGCTTTCTTT	CASSAGRLQGNTEAFF
few	.	14	TRBJ2-2	TRBV7-2	TGTGCCAGCAGCTTAGGTGCGAACACCGGGGAGCTGTTTTTT	CASSLGANTGELFF
once	TRBD1	14	TRBJ2-2	TRBV5-1	TGCGCCAGCAGGAGACAGGGGGTTTTCGGGGAGCTGTTTTTT	CASRRQGVFGELFF
.	TRBD1	13	TRBJ1-2	TRBV5-6	TGTGCCAGCAGCTTGCGGGACAGTTATGGCTACACCTTC	CASSLRDSYGYTF
.	.	17	TRBJ1-6	TRBV27	TGTGCCAGCAGTTTATCCTTCAATCCGGGCTTGAGTTCACCCCTCCACTTT	CASSLSFNPGLSSPLHF
.	TRBD2	15	TRBJ2-5	TRBV28	TGTGCCAGCAGTCTAACTGGACTAGCTTGGGAGACCCAGTACTTC	CASSLTGLAWETQYF
.	.	16	TRBJ1-5	TRBV28	TGTGCCAGCAGTTTAACCCGCGGCCAAGTCAGTCAGCCCCAGCATTTT	CASSLTRGQVSQPQHF
.	.	17	TRBJ1-1	TRBV14	TGTGCCAGCAGCCAAGATCGACGTAGGTTGTCGGGCACTGAAGCTTTCTTT	CASSQDRRRLSGTEAFF
once	TRBD1	15	TRBJ2-3	TRBV5-1	TGCGCCAGCAGCTTGGGACAGGGGAGCACAGATACGCAGTATTTT	CASSLGQGSTDTQYF
.	TRBD2	15	TRBJ2-1	TRBV28	TGTGCCAGCACAACAGCGGGAGGAAGCTACAATGAGCAGTTCTTC	CASTTAGGSYNEQFF
.	.	14	TRBJ2-5	TRBV7-2	TGTGCCAGCAGCTTAGAACAGCTCCAAGAGACCCAGTACTTC	CASSLEQLQETQYF
.	.	15	TRBJ1-1	TRBV2	TGTGCCAGCAGTGAACCCGGGCTAATGAACACTGAAGCTTTCTTT	CASSEPGLMNTEAFF
once	.	14	TRBJ2-7	TRBV10-3	TGTGCCATCAGTGGGGGGGACACCTACTATCGGCCGTACTTC	CAISGGDTYYRPYF
.	TRBD1	13	TRBJ1-2	TRBV14	TGTGCCAGCAGCCAAGGACAGGGGAAGGGCTACACCTTC	CASSQGQGKGYTF
few	TRBD1	15	TRBJ1-2	TRBV4-1	TGCGCCAGCAGCCCAGCCGAACAGGGGCACTATGGCTACACCTTC	CASSPAEQGHYGYTF
few	.	13	TRBJ1-2	TRBV5-1	TGCGCCAGCACGGTCGAGGGGTACTATGGCTACACCTTC	CASTVEGYYGYTF
.	.	14	TRBJ1-5	TRBV18	TGTGCCAGCTCACCAGCAAGGATAGATCAGCCCCAGCATTTT	CASSPARIDQPQHF
.	.	13	TRBJ2-5	TRBV28	TGTGCCAGCAGTTTTGAGGGCAGGGAGACCCAGTACTTC	CASSFEGRETQYF
few	.	13	TRBJ2-2	TRBV5-4	TGTGCCAGCAGCTCGAGGGAGTCCGGGGAGCTGTTTTTT	CASSSRESGELFF
.	.	14	TRBJ1-2	TRBV2	TGTGCCATAAGGAGGGAGCAAGGGGACTATGGCTACACCTTC	CAIRREQGDYGYTF
once	.	14	TRBJ2-2	TRBV18	TGTGCCAGCTCACCTCCCGAGGCCACCGGGGAGCTGTTTTTT	CASSPPEATGELFF
.	.	14	TRBJ1-5	TRBV30	TGTGCCTGGAGTCAGGGGACCAATAATCAGCCCCAGCATTTT	CAWSQGTNNQPQHF
.	.	16	TRBJ2-2	TRBV7-2	TGTGCCAGCAGCTTAGGACCCTCGCTAGGGGCCGGGGAGCTGTTTTTT	CASSLGPSLGAGELFF
.	.	15	TRBJ1-4	TRBV5-1	TGCGCCAGCAGGAAACTGGGACAAAGTAATGAAAAACTGTTTTTT	CASRKLGQSNEKLFF